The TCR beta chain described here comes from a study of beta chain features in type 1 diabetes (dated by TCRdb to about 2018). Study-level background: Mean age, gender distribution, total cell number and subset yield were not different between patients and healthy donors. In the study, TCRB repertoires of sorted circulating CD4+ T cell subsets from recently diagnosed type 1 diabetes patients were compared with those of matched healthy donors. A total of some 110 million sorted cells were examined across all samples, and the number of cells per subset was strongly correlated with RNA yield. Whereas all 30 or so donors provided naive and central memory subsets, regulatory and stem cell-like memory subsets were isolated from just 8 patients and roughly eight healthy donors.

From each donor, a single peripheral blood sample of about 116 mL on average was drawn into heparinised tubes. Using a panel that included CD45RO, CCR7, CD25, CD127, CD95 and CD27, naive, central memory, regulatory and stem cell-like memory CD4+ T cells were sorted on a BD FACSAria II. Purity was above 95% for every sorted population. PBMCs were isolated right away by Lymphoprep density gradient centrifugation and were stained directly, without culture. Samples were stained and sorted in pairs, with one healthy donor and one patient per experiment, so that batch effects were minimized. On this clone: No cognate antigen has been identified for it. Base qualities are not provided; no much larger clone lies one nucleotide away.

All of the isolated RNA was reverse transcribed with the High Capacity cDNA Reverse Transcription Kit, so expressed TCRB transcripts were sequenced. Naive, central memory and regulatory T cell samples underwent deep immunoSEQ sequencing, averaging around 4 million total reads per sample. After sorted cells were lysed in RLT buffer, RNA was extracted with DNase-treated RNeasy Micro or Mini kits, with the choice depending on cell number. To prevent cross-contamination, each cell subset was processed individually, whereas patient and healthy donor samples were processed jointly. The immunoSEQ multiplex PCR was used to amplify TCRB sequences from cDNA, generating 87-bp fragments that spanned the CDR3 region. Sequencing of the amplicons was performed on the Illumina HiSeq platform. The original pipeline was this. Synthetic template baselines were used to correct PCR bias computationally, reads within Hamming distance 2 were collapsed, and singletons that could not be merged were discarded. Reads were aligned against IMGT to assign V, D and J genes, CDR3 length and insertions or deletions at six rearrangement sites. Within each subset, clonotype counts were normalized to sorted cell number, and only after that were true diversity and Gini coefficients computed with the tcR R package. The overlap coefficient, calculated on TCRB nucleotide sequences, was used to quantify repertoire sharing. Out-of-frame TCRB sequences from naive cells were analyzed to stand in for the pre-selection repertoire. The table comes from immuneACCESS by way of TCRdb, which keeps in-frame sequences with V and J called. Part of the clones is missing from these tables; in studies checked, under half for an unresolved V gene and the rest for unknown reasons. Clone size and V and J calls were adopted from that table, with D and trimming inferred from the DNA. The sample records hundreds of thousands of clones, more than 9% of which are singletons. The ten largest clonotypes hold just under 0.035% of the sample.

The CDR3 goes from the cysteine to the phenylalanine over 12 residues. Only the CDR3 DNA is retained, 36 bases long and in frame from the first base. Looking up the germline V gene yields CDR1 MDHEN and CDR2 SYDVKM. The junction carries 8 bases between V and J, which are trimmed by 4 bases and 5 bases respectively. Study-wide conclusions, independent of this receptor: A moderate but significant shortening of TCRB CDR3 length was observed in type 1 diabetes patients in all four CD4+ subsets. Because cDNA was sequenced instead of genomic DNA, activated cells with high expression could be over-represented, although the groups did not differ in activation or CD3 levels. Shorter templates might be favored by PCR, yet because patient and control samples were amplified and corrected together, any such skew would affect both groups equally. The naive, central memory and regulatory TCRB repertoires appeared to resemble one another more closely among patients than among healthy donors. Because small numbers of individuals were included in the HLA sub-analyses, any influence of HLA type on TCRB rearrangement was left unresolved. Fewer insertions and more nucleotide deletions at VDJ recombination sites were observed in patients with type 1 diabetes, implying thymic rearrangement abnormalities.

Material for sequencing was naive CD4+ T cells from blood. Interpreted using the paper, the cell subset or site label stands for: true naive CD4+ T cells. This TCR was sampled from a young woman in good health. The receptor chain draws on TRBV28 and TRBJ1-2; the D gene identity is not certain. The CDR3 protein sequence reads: CASSWQAYGYTF. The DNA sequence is TGTGCCAGCAGTTGGCAGGCGTATGGCTACACCTTC.